This T cell receptor beta chain was observed in a study of cytomegalovirus exposure and HLA in healthy donors. 13 Jbeta primers and 60 Vbeta primers were used for the PCR. The repertoire was sequenced with immunoSEQ multiplex PCR; TCRdb's copy has only in-frame clones and lacks some. The table shows roughly 160,000 clones, with over 60% occurring only once. General study results and limits: The Asian-associated ancestry cluster reportedly had fewer N-insertions than the approximately 610-donor mean in a later analysis. Segments of the TCR beta V type were, in most cases, productive about 87% or about 30% of the time in an earlier analysis.

This clone was counted only a few times. Its specificity is unknown. The J segment lost 0 bases and the V segment lost 5 bases, leaving 7 bases of the junction unmatched. CDR1 is SNHLY, CDR2 FYNNEI, per germline. The CDR3 consists of 15 residues. The chain combines TRBV2 with TRBJ2-7, with 7 nucleotides matching TRBD2. The sequence came from a woman in her thirties in good health and CMV-seronegative. Sequencing used PBMCs. CDR3 sequence reads: CASSRSGDLSYEQYF. In DNA, the CDR3 is TGTGCCAGCAGTCGAAGCGGGGACCTCTCCTACGAGCAGTACTTC.